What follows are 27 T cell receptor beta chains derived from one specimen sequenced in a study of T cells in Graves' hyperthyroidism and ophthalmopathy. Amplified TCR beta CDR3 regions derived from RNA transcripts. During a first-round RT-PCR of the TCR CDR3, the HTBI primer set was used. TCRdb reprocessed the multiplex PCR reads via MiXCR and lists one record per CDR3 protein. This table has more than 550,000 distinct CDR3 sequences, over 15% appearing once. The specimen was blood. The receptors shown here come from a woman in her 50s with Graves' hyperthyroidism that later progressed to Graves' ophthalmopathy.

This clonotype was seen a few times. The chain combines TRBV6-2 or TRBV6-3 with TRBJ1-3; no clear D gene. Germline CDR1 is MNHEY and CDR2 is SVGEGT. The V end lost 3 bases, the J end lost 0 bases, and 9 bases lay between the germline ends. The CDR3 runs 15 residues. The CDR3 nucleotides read TGTGCCAGCAGTTATTACGGAAGCTCTGGAAACACCATATATTTT. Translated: CASSYYGSSGNTIYF.

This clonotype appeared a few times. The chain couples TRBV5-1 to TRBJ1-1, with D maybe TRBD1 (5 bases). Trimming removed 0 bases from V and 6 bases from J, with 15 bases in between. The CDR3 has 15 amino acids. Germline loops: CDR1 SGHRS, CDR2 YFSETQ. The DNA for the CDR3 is TGCGCCAGCAGCTTGGACGGGGGTGGGCGGGCTGAAGCTTTCTTT. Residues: CASSLDGGGRAEAFF.

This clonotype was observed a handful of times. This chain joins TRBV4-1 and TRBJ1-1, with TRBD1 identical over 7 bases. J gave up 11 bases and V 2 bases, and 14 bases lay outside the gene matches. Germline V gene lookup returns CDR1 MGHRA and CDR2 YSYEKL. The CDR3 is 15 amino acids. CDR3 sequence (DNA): TGCGCCAGCAGCCAACAGACAGGGCTCTACGGTTTGGCTTTCTTT. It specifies CASSQQTGLYGLAFF.

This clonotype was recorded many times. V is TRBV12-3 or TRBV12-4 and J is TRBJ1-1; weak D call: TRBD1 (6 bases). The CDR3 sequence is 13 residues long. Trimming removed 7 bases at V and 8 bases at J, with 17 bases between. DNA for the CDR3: TGTGCCAGCAATTCAAACAGGGTGACCGAAGCTTTCTTT. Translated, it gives CASNSNRVTEAFF.

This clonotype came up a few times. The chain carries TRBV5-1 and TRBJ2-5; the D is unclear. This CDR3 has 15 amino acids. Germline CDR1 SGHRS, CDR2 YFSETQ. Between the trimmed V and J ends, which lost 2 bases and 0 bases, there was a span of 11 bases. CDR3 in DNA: TGCGCCAGCAGCTTCGGGCAGTTTTACCAAGAGACCCAGTACTTC. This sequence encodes CASSFGQFYQETQYF.

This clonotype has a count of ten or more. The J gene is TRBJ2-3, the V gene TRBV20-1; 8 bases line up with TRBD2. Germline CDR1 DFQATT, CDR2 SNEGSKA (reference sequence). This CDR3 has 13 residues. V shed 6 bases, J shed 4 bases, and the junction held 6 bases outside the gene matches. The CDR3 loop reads CSAAGTSADTQYF. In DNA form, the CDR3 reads TGCAGTGCGGCCGGGACTAGTGCAGATACGCAGTATTTT.

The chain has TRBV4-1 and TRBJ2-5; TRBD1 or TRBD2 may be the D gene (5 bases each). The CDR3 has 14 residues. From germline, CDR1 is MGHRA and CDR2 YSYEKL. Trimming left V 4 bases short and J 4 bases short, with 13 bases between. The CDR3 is CASSPLLRGETQYF. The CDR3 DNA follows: TGCGCCAGCAGCCCCCTTTTGAGGGGAGAGACCCAGTACTTC.

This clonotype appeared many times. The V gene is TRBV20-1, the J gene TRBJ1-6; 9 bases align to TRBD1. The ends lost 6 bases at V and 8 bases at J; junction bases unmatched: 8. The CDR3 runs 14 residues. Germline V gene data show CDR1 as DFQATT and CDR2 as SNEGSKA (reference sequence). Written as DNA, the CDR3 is TGCAGTGCCACCCCGGACAGGGGCGATTCACCCCTCCACTTT. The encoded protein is CSATPDRGDSPLHF.

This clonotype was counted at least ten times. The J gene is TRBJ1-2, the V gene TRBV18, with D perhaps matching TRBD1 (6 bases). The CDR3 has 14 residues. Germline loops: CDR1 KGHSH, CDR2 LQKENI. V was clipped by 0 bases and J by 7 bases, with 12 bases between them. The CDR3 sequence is CASSPPETGVGYTF. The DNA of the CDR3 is TGTGCCAGCTCACCACCCGAGACAGGCGTTGGCTACACCTTC.

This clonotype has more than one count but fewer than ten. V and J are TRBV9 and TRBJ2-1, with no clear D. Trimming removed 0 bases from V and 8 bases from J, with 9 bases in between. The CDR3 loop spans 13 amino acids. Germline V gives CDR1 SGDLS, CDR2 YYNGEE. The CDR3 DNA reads TGTGCCAGCAGCGTAGATGGGCGGCATGAGCAGTTCTTC. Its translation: CASSVDGRHEQFF.

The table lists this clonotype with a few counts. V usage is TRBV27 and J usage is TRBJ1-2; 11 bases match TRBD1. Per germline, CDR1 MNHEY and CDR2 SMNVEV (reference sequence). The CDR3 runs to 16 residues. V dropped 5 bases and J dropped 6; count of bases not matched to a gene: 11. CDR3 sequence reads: CASSSRSGTGGHGYTF. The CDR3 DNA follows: TGTGCCAGCAGTAGTAGATCCGGGACAGGGGGGCATGGCTACACCTTC.

CDR3 region: CASCGQNSNQPQHF. The CDR3 DNA reads TGTGCCAGTTGCGGACAGAATAGCAATCAGCCCCAGCATTTT. V gene TRBV19 combines with J gene TRBJ1-5; maybe TRBD1 (6 bases). The CDR3 length is 14 residues. The V gene lost 8 bases and the J gene lost 0 bases, with 11 bases spanning the gap. CDR1 LNHDA and CDR2 SQIVND come from the germline V gene (reference sequence).

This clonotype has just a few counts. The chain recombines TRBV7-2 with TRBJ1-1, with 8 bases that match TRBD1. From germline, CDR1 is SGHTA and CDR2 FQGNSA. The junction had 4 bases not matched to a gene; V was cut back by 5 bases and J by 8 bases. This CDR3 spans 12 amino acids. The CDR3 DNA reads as TGTGCCAGCAGCCCCAGGGGGCAGGAAGCTTTCTTT. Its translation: CASSPRGQEAFF.

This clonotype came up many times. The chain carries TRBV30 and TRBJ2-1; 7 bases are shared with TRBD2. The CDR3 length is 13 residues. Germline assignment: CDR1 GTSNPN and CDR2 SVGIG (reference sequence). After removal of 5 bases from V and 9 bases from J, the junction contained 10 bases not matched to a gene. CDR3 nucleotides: TGTGCCTGGGCTAGCGGCGTAATGGGTGAGCAGTTCTTC. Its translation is CAWASGVMGEQFF.

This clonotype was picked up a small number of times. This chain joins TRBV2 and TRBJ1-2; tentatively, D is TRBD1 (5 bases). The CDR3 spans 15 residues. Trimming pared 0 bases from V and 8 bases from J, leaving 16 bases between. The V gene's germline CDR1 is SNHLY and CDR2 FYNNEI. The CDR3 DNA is TGTGCCAGCAGTGAAGCGGGCAGGGAGACGGGCGGCTACACCTTC. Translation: CASSEAGRETGGYTF.

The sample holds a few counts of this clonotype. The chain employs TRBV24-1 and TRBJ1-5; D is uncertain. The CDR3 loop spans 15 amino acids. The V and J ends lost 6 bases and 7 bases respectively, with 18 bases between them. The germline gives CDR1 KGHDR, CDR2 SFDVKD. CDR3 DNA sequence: TGTGCCACCAGTTCTCGGACTGACCCCAGACAGCCCCAGCATTTT. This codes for CATSSRTDPRQPQHF.

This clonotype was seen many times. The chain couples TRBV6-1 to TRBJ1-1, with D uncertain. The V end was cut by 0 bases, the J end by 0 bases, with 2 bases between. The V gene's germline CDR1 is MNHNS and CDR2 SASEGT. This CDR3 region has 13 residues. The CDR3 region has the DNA TGTGCCAGCAGTGAAGCAATGAACACTGAAGCTTTCTTT. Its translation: CASSEAMNTEAFF.

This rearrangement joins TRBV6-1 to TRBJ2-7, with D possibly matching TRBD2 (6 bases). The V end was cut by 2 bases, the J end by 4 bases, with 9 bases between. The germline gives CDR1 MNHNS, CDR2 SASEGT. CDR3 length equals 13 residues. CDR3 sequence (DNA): TGTGCCAGCAGTGAAAGGGACTCGTACGAGCAGTACTTC. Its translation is CASSERDSYEQYF.

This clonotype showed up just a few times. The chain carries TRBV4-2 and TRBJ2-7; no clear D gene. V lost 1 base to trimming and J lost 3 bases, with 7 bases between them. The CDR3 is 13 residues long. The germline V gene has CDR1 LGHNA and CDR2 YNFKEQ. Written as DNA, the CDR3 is TGTGCCAGCAGCCAAGGTTCGCACTACGAGCAGTACTTC. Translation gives CASSQGSHYEQYF.

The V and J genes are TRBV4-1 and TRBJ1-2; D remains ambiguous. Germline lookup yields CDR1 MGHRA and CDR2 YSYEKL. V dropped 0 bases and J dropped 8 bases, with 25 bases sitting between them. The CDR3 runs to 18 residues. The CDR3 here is CASSQDRPPSVEDSGYTF. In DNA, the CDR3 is TGCGCCAGCAGCCAAGATCGGCCCCCTTCGGTGGAAGATAGCGGCTACACCTTC.

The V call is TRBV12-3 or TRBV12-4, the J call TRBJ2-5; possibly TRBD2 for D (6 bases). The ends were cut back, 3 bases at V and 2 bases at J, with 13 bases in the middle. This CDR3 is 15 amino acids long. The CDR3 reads CASSLWGDSQETQYF. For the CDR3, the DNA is TGTGCCAGCAGTTTGTGGGGGGACTCACAAGAGACCCAGTACTTC.

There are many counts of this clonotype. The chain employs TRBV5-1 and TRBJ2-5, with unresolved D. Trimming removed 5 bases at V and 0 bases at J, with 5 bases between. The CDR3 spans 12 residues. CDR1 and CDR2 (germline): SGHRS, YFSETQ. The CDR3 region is CASRLYQETQYF. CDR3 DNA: TGCGCCAGCAGGCTTTACCAAGAGACCCAGTACTTC. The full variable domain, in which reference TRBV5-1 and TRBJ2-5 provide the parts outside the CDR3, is KAGVTQTPRYLIKTRGQQVTLSCSPISGHRSVSWYQQTPGQGLQFLFEYFSETQRNKGNFPGRFSGRQFSNSRSEMNVSTLELGDSALYLCASRLYQETQYFGPGTRLLVL.

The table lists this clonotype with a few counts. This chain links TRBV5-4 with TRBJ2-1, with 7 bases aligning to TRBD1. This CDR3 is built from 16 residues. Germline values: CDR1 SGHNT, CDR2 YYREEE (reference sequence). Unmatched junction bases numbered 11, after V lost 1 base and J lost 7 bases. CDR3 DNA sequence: TGTGCCAGCAGCTTGTTCGCGGCAGGGGGTCTGAATGAGCAGTTCTTC. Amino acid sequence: CASSLFAAGGLNEQFF.

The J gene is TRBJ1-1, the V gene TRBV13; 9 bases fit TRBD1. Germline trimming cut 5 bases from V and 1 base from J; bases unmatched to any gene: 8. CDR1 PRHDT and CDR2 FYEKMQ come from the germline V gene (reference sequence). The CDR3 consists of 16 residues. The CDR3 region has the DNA TGTGCCAGCAGCCTACCCACGGGACAGGGGAACACTGAAGCTTTCTTT. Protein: CASSLPTGQGNTEAFF.

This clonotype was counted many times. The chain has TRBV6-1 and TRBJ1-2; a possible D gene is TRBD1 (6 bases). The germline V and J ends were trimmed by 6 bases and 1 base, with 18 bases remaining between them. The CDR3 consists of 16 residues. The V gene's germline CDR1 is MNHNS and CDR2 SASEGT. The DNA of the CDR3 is TGTGCCAGCAGCGTCACATCAGGGGTGGTTAACTATGGCTACACCTTC. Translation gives CASSVTSGVVNYGYTF.

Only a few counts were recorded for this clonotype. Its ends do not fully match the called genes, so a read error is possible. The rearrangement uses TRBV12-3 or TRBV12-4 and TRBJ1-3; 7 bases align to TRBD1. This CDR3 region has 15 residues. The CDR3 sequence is CAGSPQGPVGNTIYF. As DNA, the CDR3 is TGTGCCGGCAGCCCACAGGGGCCTGTGGGAAACACCATATATTTT.

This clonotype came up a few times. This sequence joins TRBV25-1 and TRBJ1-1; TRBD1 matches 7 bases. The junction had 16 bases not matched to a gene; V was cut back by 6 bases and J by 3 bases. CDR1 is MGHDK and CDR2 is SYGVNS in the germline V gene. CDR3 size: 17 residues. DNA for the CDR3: TGTGCCAGCAGCGGGGGGGGACAGACTCTTAGGGACACTGAAGCTTTCTTT. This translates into CASSGGGQTLRDTEAFF.